What follows describes a single T cell receptor beta chain. The sample holds a few counts of this clonotype. Its cognate antigen has yet to be identified. No clone much larger than this one lies a single base away; base qualities are absent. The data were taken from a study of blood T cells in healthy people across ages (dated by TCRdb to 2014 to 2015). About the full investigation: In model experiments, roughly one uniquely barcoded TCR beta cDNA molecule per two T cells was captured by template switching. Using deep sequencing normalized with unique cDNA molecular identifiers, the study measured how TCR beta repertoire diversity changes with age. The donors were split into four age groups: young (average roughly 15 years), middle-aged (about 40), aged (about 56) and long-lived (roughly 80). The study analyzed two additional independent replicas of 1 million unique cDNA reads from the same blood draw for two donors, one aged 18 to 30 and one aged 80 or older.

The cysteine opens and the phenylalanine closes a CDR3 of 15 amino acids. Solely the CDR3 DNA is kept, with 45 bases framed from the first base. The V end gives up 3 bases and the J end 1 base, leaving 4 bases in the junction not matched to a gene. CDR1 is given as MDHEN and CDR2 as SYDVKM, both from the germline V gene. The method behind the library was 5' RACE. The sequencing machine was an Illumina HiSeq 2500. A second PCR of about 7 to 12 cycles was run with a J-beta primer mix and a sample-barcoded 5' primer. Each TCR beta cDNA molecule received a unique molecular identifier from a template-switch 5' adaptor carrying 12 random nucleotides. Each sample yielded at least 2.5 million CDR3-containing paired-end reads. The Mint cDNA synthesis kit, primed by a TRBC-specific oligonucleotide, was used to synthesize first-strand cDNA from all RNA. All cDNA was treated with uracil-DNA glycosylase and then went through a first 18-cycle PCR with the universal primers M1SS and BC2_uni_R. As for the original processing: Normalization of each sample was performed by random selection of 1 million high-quality reads, each carrying a distinct molecular identifier. Reads with shared molecular identifiers were discarded instead of being binned into consensus sequences. MiTCR, with a Q25 quality threshold and the strictest error-elimination algorithm, was used for CDR3 identification, clonotype clustering and error correction. A nonparametric unseen species model with Euler transformation was used to estimate a lower bound on total TCR beta diversity. TCRdb passed the public sequencing reads through fastp at Q25 and MiXCR, retaining productive beta sequences. Rows with one shared CDR3 protein collapse into an entry with the most common genes and DNA. For this entry, the V and J calls and clone size follow TCRdb and not the study's own pipeline. The sample records roughly 800,000 distinct CDR3 sequences, approximately 25% of which are singletons. Of the sample, under 4.5% is held by the ten largest clones.

Systemically healthy Caucasian individuals from Russia, 39 in total and aged about 6 to 90 years, were included as donors. Each donor gave roughly 9 milliliters of peripheral blood, drawn into EDTA-treated Vacutainer tubes. PBMCs were isolated by Ficoll-Paque density-gradient centrifugation, with at least 6 million obtained per sample. Total RNA was extracted from PBMCs with Trizol reagent, with at least 6 micrograms obtained per sample. For every donor, flow cytometry on a PBMC aliquot measured the percentage of naive CD45RAhigh/CD27high T cells. The paper as a whole reports these results and caveats: Compared with the aged group, more naive CD4+ T cells, fewer expanded clones and increased TCR diversity were shown by the long-lived group, suggesting age selection. Total diversity estimates from one million sequenced T cells were considered lower bounds and underestimates. Conclusive comparison of naive and antigen-experienced compartments was prevented by the profiling of bulk unsorted PBMCs. There was a strong correlation between observed TCR beta diversity and the percentage of naive T cells measured by flow cytometry. Observed TCR beta diversity per million T cells fell roughly linearly with age, and a significant reduction was already apparent by age roughly 40. Donor CMV infection status was unknown, potentially confounding age-related changes in expanded clonotypes.

The sample also formed part of further work on T cells of mothers and their children. That second report states: Nine systemically healthy Caucasian individuals, comprising three mothers and their six children, were included as donors. cDNA synthesis consumed the entire amount of extracted RNA, loaded at roughly 1.5 ug RNA in each 15 ul reaction. In the second PCR, sample barcodes and 2-4 random nucleotides were introduced via the M1S primer. Over 9.5 million TCR beta CDR3 reads were obtained for each mother, and approximately 3 million reads were obtained for each child. In both related and unrelated pairs, thymic selection shapes the output of TCR recombination in a similar way, with inherited differences having only a minor effect. Related mother-child pairs always showed normalized repertoire overlap that was slightly higher than in unrelated mother-child pairs, though the difference was never significant. No persistent microchimeric T cell clones were found, with a detection sensitivity of 85 to 100 clones per million clonotypes. In the study, deep NGS was used to compare the TCR beta repertoires of mothers and children, and features distinguishing related mother-child pairs from unrelated individuals were sought. The mean age was 40 +/- 4 years for the mothers and roughly 10 +/- 4 years for the children. After adapters were ligated using NEBNext reagents, the libraries underwent 100+100 nt paired-end sequencing on an Illumina HiSeq 2000. Mother and child libraries were prepared a month apart and sequenced in separate runs to prevent cross-contamination. Between about 500,000 and 2,300,000 distinct TCR beta clonotypes were identified per donor. Naive TCR beta clonotypes were estimated from low-frequency clonotypes matched to each donor's FACS-determined naive share, without sorting.

Sequencing used blood. The clonotype originates from a boy aged 5-17 years in good health. The chain couples TRBV28 to TRBJ2-3; 7 central nucleotides agree with TRBD2. The DNA sequence reads TGTGCCAGCAGTTTTCGGGGGGTGGGCACAGATACGCAGTATTTT. This codes for CASSFRGVGTDTQYF. Joined to the reference TRBV28 and TRBJ2-3 proteins, this CDR3 gives the full variable domain: DVKVTQSSRYLVKRTGEKVFLECVQDMDHENMFWYRQDPGLGLRLIYFSYDVKMKEKGDIPEGYSVSREKKERFSLILESASTNQTSMYLCASSFRGVGTDTQYFGPGTRLTVL.